Following are 2 T cell receptor beta chains from one sample sequenced in a study of T cells after yellow fever vaccination. Each CDR3 protein gets one entry after TCRdb re-called the 5' RACE reads with MiXCR. Altogether some 550,000 distinct CDR3 sequences are present, 15% to 20% being singletons, with the ten largest covering roughly an eighth. Source: PBMCs, taken 15 days after the yellow fever booster vaccination. Source of these receptors: a man in his thirties or forties who received the YFV17D yellow fever vaccine.

The sample holds a few counts of this clonotype. The chain carries TRBV20-1 and TRBJ2-7; 11 bases fit TRBD2. The CDR3 runs to 17 residues. The V gene end was trimmed by 0 bases and the J gene end by 1 base; junction bases not matched to a gene: 8. Germline V gene sequence: CDR1 DFQATT, CDR2 SNEGSKA (reference sequence). The CDR3 reads CSARDRGLAEMSYEQYF. The CDR3 DNA follows: TGCAGTGCTAGAGATAGGGGACTAGCGGAAATGTCCTACGAGCAGTACTTC.

The chain couples TRBV23-1 to TRBJ2-7; 7 positions match TRBD1. TRBV23-1 belongs to the ORF category, with a function that is uncertain. The CDR3 runs 16 residues. After removal of 0 bases from V and 3 bases from J, the junction contained 8 bases not matched to a gene. CDR3 in amino acids: CASSQSTGQVNYEQYF. The CDR3 nucleotides are TGCGCCAGCAGTCAATCCACAGGACAGGTGAACTACGAGCAGTACTTC.